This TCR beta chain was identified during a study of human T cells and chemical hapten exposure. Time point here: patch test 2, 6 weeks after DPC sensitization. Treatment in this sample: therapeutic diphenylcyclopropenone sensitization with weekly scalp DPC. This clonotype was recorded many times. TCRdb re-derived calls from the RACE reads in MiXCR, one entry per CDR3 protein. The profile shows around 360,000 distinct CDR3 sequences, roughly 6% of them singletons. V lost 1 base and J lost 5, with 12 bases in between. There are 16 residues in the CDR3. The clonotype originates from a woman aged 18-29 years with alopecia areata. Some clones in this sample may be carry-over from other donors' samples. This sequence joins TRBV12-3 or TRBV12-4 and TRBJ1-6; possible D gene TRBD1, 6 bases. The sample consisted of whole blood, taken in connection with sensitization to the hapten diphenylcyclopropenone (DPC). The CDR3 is CASSLGGRGNNSPLHF. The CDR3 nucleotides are TGTGCCAGCAGTTTAGGTGGCAGGGGAAATAATTCACCCCTCCACTTT.